The 25 T cell receptor beta chains in this list originate from one sample, sequenced in a study of T-cell reconstitution after alpha-beta-depleted transplantation in children. Unique molecular identifiers were built into the TCRbeta library. Each CDR3 protein is one row after TCRdb ran MiXCR on the PCR reads. The table shows around 600,000 distinct CDR3 sequences, with about 11% occurring only once. This specimen was PBMCs from the stem cell graft donor, taken from the stem cell graft. Receptors originate from a human donor who donated a stem cell graft to a child with acute myeloid leukemia.

Only a few counts were recorded for this clonotype. The chain combines TRBV7-9 with TRBJ2-7; 8 nucleotides align to TRBD1. The CDR3 is made up of 15 amino acids. Trimming removed 4 bases from V and 3 bases from J; junction bases left unmatched: 8. CDR1 is SEHNR, CDR2 FQNEAQ, per germline (reference sequence). CDR3 DNA: TGTGCCAGCAGCTCCCCGGAGACAGGGGACTACGAGCAGTACTTC. Protein: CASSSPETGDYEQYF.

The chain combines TRBV15 with TRBJ2-1; no firm D call. Trimming stripped 5 bases from V and 4 bases from J, with 12 bases between. Germline assignment: CDR1 LNHNV and CDR2 YYDKDF (reference sequence). The CDR3 covers 14 residues. The CDR3 DNA is TGTGCCACCAGCCGCACGGACGGGTACAATGAGCAGTTCTTC. Translated: CATSRTDGYNEQFF. Combining the CDR3 with reference TRBV15 and TRBJ2-1 gives the whole variable domain DAMVIQNPRYQVTQFGKPVTLSCSQTLNHNVMYWYQQKSSQAPKLLFHYYDKDFNNEADTPDNFQSRRPNTSFCFLDIRSPGLGDTAMYLCATSRTDGYNEQFFGPGTRLTVL.

This clonotype occurred many times. The chain joins TRBV5-5 to TRBJ2-5; D unclear. Between the trimmed V and J ends, which lost 4 bases and 3 bases, there was a span of 16 bases. Germline CDR1 and CDR2: SGHKS and YYEKEE (reference sequence). This CDR3 region has 15 residues. Here the CDR3 reads CASSVAAVREETQYF. As DNA, the CDR3 is TGTGCCAGCAGCGTGGCCGCTGTTCGGGAAGAGACCCAGTACTTC.

This clonotype has more than one count but fewer than ten. Here the CDR3 reads CSSYSGGSYEQYF. The CDR3 DNA reads TGCAGTTCTTATAGCGGGGGCTCCTACGAGCAGTACTTC. The rearrangement uses TRBV20-1 and TRBJ2-7; 9 bases are a match to TRBD2. The CDR3 loop spans 13 amino acids. Germline loops: CDR1 DFQATT, CDR2 SNEGSKA (reference sequence). With 8 bases clipped from V and 0 bases from J, the junction kept 5 bases outside the gene matches.

This clonotype occurred a few times. This rearrangement joins TRBV4-3 to TRBJ2-5; perhaps D is TRBD1 or TRBD2 (5 bases each). Germline CDR1 is LGHNA and CDR2 is YSLEER. Trimming shortened V by 0 bases and J by 2 bases, and 10 bases separated the two germline ends. The CDR3 has 15 amino acids. The chain's CDR3 is CASSQDGGLQETQYF. In nucleotides, the CDR3 is TGCGCCAGCAGCCAAGATGGGGGATTACAAGAGACCCAGTACTTC.

The chain recombines TRBV7-9 with TRBJ2-1, with 13 positions matching TRBD2. Germline V gene sequence: CDR1 SEHNR, CDR2 FQNEAQ (reference sequence). The V segment lost 3 bases and the J segment 0 bases; nucleotides outside the gene matches: 11. CDR3 length equals 20 residues. For the CDR3, the DNA is TGTGCCAGCAGCTTTCCCGGACTAGCGGGAGTTGAAGGCTCCTACAATGAGCAGTTCTTC. Translation gives CASSFPGLAGVEGSYNEQFF.

The chain employs TRBV29-1 and TRBJ1-1; 9 bases are a match to TRBD1. This CDR3 is 15 amino acids long. Germline V gene lookup returns CDR1 SQVTM and CDR2 ANQGSEA. V lost 2 bases to trimming and J lost 0 bases; unmatched junction nucleotides: 4. In DNA form, the CDR3 reads TGCAGCGTTGAATCAGGGACAGGGATGAACACTGAAGCTTTCTTT. Protein: CSVESGTGMNTEAFF.

The CDR3 sequence is CASSLIGSGNTIYF. CDR3 coding DNA: TGCGCCAGCAGCTTGATCGGCTCTGGAAACACCATATATTTT. The rearrangement uses TRBV5-1 and TRBJ1-3, with D uncertain. Trimming took 1 base from V and 0 from J, leaving 5 bases between them. Germline CDR1 is SGHRS and CDR2 is YFSETQ. CDR3 length: 14 amino acids.

The V and J genes are TRBV6-1 and TRBJ2-1; D might be TRBD1 or TRBD2, each matching 5 bases. CDR1 and CDR2 from the germline V gene are MNHNS and SASEGT. V lost 6 bases and J 7 bases, leaving 19 bases between the germline ends. CDR3 length: 15 amino acids. CDR3 region: CASRTGTQGSNEQFF. The CDR3 DNA sequence: TGTGCCAGCAGAACCGGGACCCAGGGATCGAATGAGCAGTTCTTC.

This clonotype was seen a few times. The gene calls are TRBV10-3 and TRBJ2-1, with 7 bases aligning to TRBD2. The germline CDR1 and CDR2 sequences are ENHRY and SYGVKD. CDR3 length: 14 residues. Trimming cost V 5 bases and J 0 bases; bases outside gene matches: 1. The CDR3 DNA is TGTGCCATCAGTCCGGGGGGCTCCTACAATGAGCAGTTCTTC. It is translated as CAISPGGSYNEQFF.

This clonotype was counted at least ten times. This chain joins TRBV4-3 and TRBJ2-7; D could derive from TRBD1 or TRBD2 (6 bases each). Germline V gives CDR1 LGHNA, CDR2 YSLEER. V shed 1 base and J shed 2 bases, with 15 bases lying between them. The CDR3 runs to 16 residues. The DNA of the CDR3 is TGCGCCAGCAGCCAAGGTGGGGGGACACTTACCTACGAGCAGTACTTC. Its protein is CASSQGGGTLTYEQYF.

This clonotype was found a few times. The V call is TRBV6-2 or TRBV6-3, the J call TRBJ2-2, with D uncertain. The CDR3 runs 16 residues. Per germline, CDR1 MNHEY and CDR2 SVGEGT. Trimming stripped 6 bases from V and 0 bases from J, with 14 bases between. This CDR3 reads CASRHPPLANTGELFF. The DNA of the CDR3 is TGTGCCAGCAGACACCCCCCCCTAGCGAACACCGGGGAGCTGTTTTTT.

This sequence joins TRBV5-1 and TRBJ2-2; no clear D gene. CDR3 length equals 15 residues. Germline V gene lookup returns CDR1 SGHRS and CDR2 YFSETQ. V lost 0 bases to trimming and J lost 2 bases, with 8 bases between them. CDR3 sequence: CASSLAGFNTGELFF. CDR3 sequence (DNA): TGCGCCAGCAGCTTGGCTGGGTTTAACACCGGGGAGCTGTTTTTT.

This clonotype appeared many times. CDR3 region: CASSLPGIQPQHF. CDR3 nucleotide sequence: TGTGCCAGCAGCTTGCCAGGGATACAGCCCCAGCATTTT. The chain links TRBV7-2 to TRBJ1-5; a possible D gene is TRBD1 (5 bases). V was cut by 3 bases and J by 7 bases, with 10 bases left in between. Germline CDR1 and CDR2: SGHTA and FQGNSA. The CDR3 covers 13 residues.

This chain uses TRBV30 with TRBJ2-1; TRBD2 matches at 8 bases. Looked up from germline, CDR1 is GTSNPN and CDR2 is SVGIG (reference sequence). V was clipped by 0 bases and J by 4 bases; unmatched bases: 5. The CDR3 is 15 amino acids. For the CDR3, the DNA is TGTGCCTGGAGTGTAGTTAGCGGGATGTACAATGAGCAGTTCTTC. Amino acids: CAWSVVSGMYNEQFF.

This clonotype was seen only a few times. This sequence joins TRBV20-1 and TRBJ2-7; weak D call: TRBD1 (5 bases). V was clipped by 5 bases and J by 4 bases, with 12 bases between them. The CDR3 sequence is 12 residues long. CDR1 DFQATT and CDR2 SNEGSKA come from the germline V gene (reference sequence). CDR3 region: CSAPGPKYEQYF. In nucleotides, the CDR3 is TGCAGTGCTCCAGGGCCCAAATACGAGCAGTACTTC.

This clonotype was counted a few times. Just one base apart from a much larger clone, this may be a read error. CDR3 nucleotide sequence: TGCAGTGCTAGAGATCAGACTAGCGGGAGCTCCTACAATGAGCAGTTCTTC. It encodes CSARDQTSGSSYNEQFF. V and J are TRBV20-1 and TRBJ2-1; TRBD2 aligns across 12 bases. The CDR3 consists of 17 residues. Germline-derived CDR1 and CDR2 are DFQATT and SNEGSKA (reference sequence). Germline trimming cut 0 bases from V and 0 bases from J; bases unmatched to any gene: 3.

The chain employs TRBV7-3 and TRBJ2-2; no clear D. CDR1 SGHTA and CDR2 FQGTGA come from the germline V gene. The CDR3 loop spans 15 amino acids. V lost 5 bases to trimming and J lost 6 bases, with 16 bases between them. The CDR3 here is CASSPAPTASGELFF. CDR3 nucleotides: TGTGCCAGCAGCCCGGCCCCAACGGCGTCCGGGGAGCTGTTTTTT. Complete variable domain (other parts from reference TRBV7-3 and TRBJ2-2): GAGVSQTPSNKVTEKGKYVELRCDPISGHTALYWYRQSLGQGPEFLIYFQGTGAADDSGLPNDRFFAVRPEGSVSTLKIQRTERGDSAVYLCASSPAPTASGELFFGEGSRLTVL.

This clonotype has a handful of counts. This chain uses TRBV20-1 with TRBJ2-3, with TRBD2 matching over 9 bases. Germline CDR1 reads DFQATT; CDR2 reads SNEGSKA (reference sequence). The V segment lost 2 bases and the J segment 1 base; nucleotides outside the gene matches: 1. The CDR3 is made up of 14 amino acids. The CDR3 DNA is TGCAGTGCTAGACGACTAGCGGGCACAGATACGCAGTATTTT. It yields the protein CSARRLAGTDTQYF.

The rearrangement uses TRBV12-3 or TRBV12-4 and TRBJ1-6; 11 bases are shared with TRBD1. This CDR3 has 15 amino acids. The junction had 7 bases not matched to a gene; V was cut back by 6 bases and J by 9 bases. Here the CDR3 reads CASRTPGQGGSPLHF. The DNA of the CDR3 is TGTGCCAGCAGGACACCGGGACAGGGGGGTTCACCCCTCCACTTT.

V and J are TRBV24-1 and TRBJ2-3; D is uncertain. The CDR3 is 13 residues long. Trimming took off 10 bases at V and 1 base at J, with 11 bases between the two ends. Germline CDR1 and CDR2: KGHDR and SFDVKD. The CDR3 region is CATARGRTDTQYF. CDR3 bases: TGTGCCACTGCGAGAGGTCGCACAGATACGCAGTATTTT.

This clonotype appeared a few times. The V call is TRBV6-2 or TRBV6-3, the J call TRBJ2-1; unclear D gene. Germline V CDR1 and CDR2: MNHEY, SVGEGT. V lost 6 bases to trimming and J lost 0 bases, with 12 bases between them. This CDR3 contains 15 residues. As DNA, the CDR3 is TGTGCCAGCAGGAGTGACCTGAGCTCCTACAATGAGCAGTTCTTC. Translation gives CASRSDLSSYNEQFF.

The rearrangement uses TRBV20-1 and TRBJ2-5; TRBD2 agrees at 10 bases. In germline, CDR1 is DFQATT, CDR2 SNEGSKA (reference sequence). CDR3 length: 14 residues. V trimming: 6 bases; J trimming: 5 bases; junction bases outside the gene matches: 9. CDR3 sequence: CSAKASGSMETQYF. For the CDR3, the DNA is TGCAGTGCCAAGGCTAGCGGGAGTATGGAGACCCAGTACTTC.

This clonotype showed up many times. In DNA, the CDR3 is TGTGCCAGCAGTTCTATAAGCTTTTTTAATGAGCAGTTCTTC. Amino acids: CASSSISFFNEQFF. This chain uses TRBV28 with TRBJ2-1; D ambiguous. The germline gives CDR1 MDHEN, CDR2 SYDVKM. The CDR3 length is 14 residues. V lost 4 bases, J lost 7 bases, and 14 bases lay in between.

A few counts support this clonotype. The genes are TRBV7-2 and TRBJ2-3; 10 bases map to TRBD2. The J segment lost 0 bases and the V segment lost 3 bases, leaving 6 bases of the junction unmatched. Germline lookup yields CDR1 SGHTA and CDR2 FQGNSA. The CDR3 spans 17 residues. Here the CDR3 reads CASSFWTSGLSTDTQYF. CDR3 sequence (DNA): TGTGCCAGCAGCTTTTGGACTAGCGGCCTCAGCACAGATACGCAGTATTTT.